Shown below are 27 T cell receptor beta chains from a single sample sequenced in a study of siplizumab effects on memory and regulatory T cells. Generated by immunoSEQ multiplex PCR, the TCRdb table keeps only in-frame clones and is missing some. The sample contains approximately 75,000 clones, 93% of which appear only once. The specimen was CD8+ T cells sorted from blood. Receptors were obtained from a human donor in good health.

This chain connects TRBV29-1 to TRBJ1-1; the D gene is possibly TRBD1 (6 bases). The CDR3 extends over 11 amino acids. Germline V gene sequence: CDR1 SQVTM, CDR2 ANQGSEA. Deletions cut 7 bases from V and 8 bases from J, with 14 bases between. As DNA, the CDR3 is TGCAGCGCCGATCTCGACAGGGAAGCTTTCTTT. It specifies CSADLDREAFF.

With regard to this clone: The sample holds other DNA sequences that translate to the same CDR3. The chain employs TRBV19 and TRBJ2-1; D is ambiguous. The CDR3 contains 11 residues. Trimming pared 3 bases from V and 8 bases from J, leaving 5 bases between. CDR1 and CDR2 (germline): LNHDA, SQIVND (reference sequence). The CDR3, as DNA: TGTGCCAGTAGTATCGGCGATGAGCAGTTCTTC. This sequence encodes CASSIGDEQFF.

This chain connects TRBV5-4 to TRBJ1-2; tentatively, D is TRBD1 (6 bases). V gave up 7 bases and J gave up 1 base, with 11 bases separating them. The CDR3 has 13 residues. CDR1 is SGHNT, CDR2 YYREEE, per germline (reference sequence). The CDR3 protein is CASGNRDNYGYTF. The CDR3 DNA reads TGTGCCAGCGGCAACAGGGATAACTATGGCTACACCTTC.

The rearrangement links TRBV29-1 to TRBJ1-1; D possibly corresponds to TRBD1 (5 bases). There are 13 residues in the CDR3. V lost 6 bases and J 4 bases, leaving 15 bases between the germline ends. Germline V lookup: CDR1 SQVTM, CDR2 ANQGSEA. Here the CDR3 reads CSVEPEGSTEAFF. The CDR3 coding sequence is TGCAGCGTCGAACCGGAGGGGAGCACTGAAGCTTTCTTT.

CDR3 nucleotide sequence: TGTGCCAGCAGTTTCATACGGGGGACCGGGGAGCTGTTTTTT. Translated: CASSFIRGTGELFF. The V and J genes are TRBV6-5 and TRBJ2-2, with D maybe TRBD2 (6 bases). V was cut by 4 bases and J by 5 bases, with 11 bases left in between. Germline V gene sequence: CDR1 MNHEY, CDR2 SVGAGI. The CDR3 length is 14 residues.

The chain uses TRBV4-3 and TRBJ1-4; TRBD1 matches 10 bases. This CDR3 has 18 amino acids. Germline V lookup: CDR1 LGHNA, CDR2 YSLEER. Trimming at V came to 0 bases and at J to 0 bases, leaving 4 bases not matched to a gene. In DNA, the CDR3 is TGCGCCAGCAGCCAAGATCGGACAGGGGGGACAACTAATGAAAAACTGTTTTTT. Residues: CASSQDRTGGTTNEKLFF.

V gene TRBV27 combines with J gene TRBJ1-1; 7 nucleotides match TRBD1. V lost 6 bases to trimming and J lost 3 bases; unmatched junction nucleotides: 7. The CDR3 is 14 residues long. Per the germline V gene, CDR1 is MNHEY and CDR2 is SMNVEV (reference sequence). CDR3 residues: CASRSTGSYTEAFF. DNA for the CDR3: TGTGCCAGCAGATCGACAGGGAGCTACACTGAAGCTTTCTTT.

The chain is built from TRBV2 and TRBJ1-6; 8 positions agree with TRBD1. Germline V gives CDR1 SNHLY, CDR2 FYNNEI. This CDR3 has 14 residues. V lost 10 bases and J lost 4; bases outside the gene matches: 6. As DNA, the CDR3 is TGTGCCACCAGCCAGGGGGCATATAATTCACCCCTCCACTTT. Protein sequence: CATSQGAYNSPLHF.

The chain joins TRBV9 to TRBJ1-6, with D uncertain. The germline V gene has CDR1 SGDLS and CDR2 YYNGEE. The CDR3 sequence is 17 residues long. Trimming took off 4 bases at V and 7 bases at J, with 21 bases between the two ends. CDR3 amino acids: CASSLGGSALRNSPLHF. In nucleotides, the CDR3 is TGTGCCAGCAGCCTGGGAGGGAGTGCCCTTCGCAATTCACCCCTCCACTTT.

The rearrangement joins TRBV5-1 to TRBJ2-1; TRBD2 aligns across 13 bases. Unmatched junction bases numbered 1, after V lost 0 bases and J lost 4 bases. This CDR3 has 16 amino acids. Germline CDR1 is SGHRS and CDR2 is YFSETQ. CDR3 sequence (DNA): TGCGCCAGCAGCTTGGGACTAGCGGGGGGATACAATGAGCAGTTCTTC. Protein sequence: CASSLGLAGGYNEQFF.

The CDR3 region is CASSEVGQGTPQYF. The DNA for the CDR3 is TGTGCCAGCAGTGAAGTAGGACAGGGAACCCCCCAGTACTTC. This chain uses TRBV25-1 with TRBJ2-5, with TRBD1 matching 8 bases. CDR1 MGHDK and CDR2 SYGVNS come from the germline V gene. There are 14 residues in the CDR3. V gave up 2 bases and J gave up 9 bases; unmatched junction bases: 8.

The chain links TRBV5-4 to TRBJ1-4; D is undetermined. The CDR3 totals 16 residues. Germline CDR1 and CDR2: SGHNT and YYREEE (reference sequence). V lost 3 bases and J lost 0, with 12 bases in between. CDR3 residues: CASSYLTDATNEKLFF. For the CDR3, the DNA is TGTGCCAGCAGCTACCTGACTGATGCAACTAATGAAAAACTGTTTTTT.

This chain joins TRBV7-9 and TRBJ1-3, with D possibly matching TRBD1 (5 bases). Germline CDR1 is SEHNR and CDR2 is FQNEAQ (reference sequence). The CDR3 loop spans 14 amino acids. The V gene lost 11 bases and the J gene lost 2 bases, with 16 bases spanning the gap. The CDR3 here is CAAGTNKPGNTIYF. For the CDR3, the DNA is TGTGCCGCAGGGACGAATAAACCTGGAAACACCATATATTTT.

CDR3 DNA: TGTGCCAGCTGGGGACGGTCTAATTCACCCCTCCACTTT. Translated: CASWGRSNSPLHF. The chain joins TRBV5-6 to TRBJ1-6, with D perhaps matching TRBD1 (5 bases). The CDR3 is made up of 13 amino acids. The V gene lost 7 bases and the J gene lost 6 bases, with 11 bases spanning the gap. Germline assignment: CDR1 SGHDT and CDR2 YYEEEE.

The chain recombines TRBV11-3 with TRBJ2-7; D is uncertain. The CDR3 runs 17 residues. V lost 3 bases and J 5 bases, leaving 23 bases between the germline ends. Germline lookup yields CDR1 SGHNT and CDR2 YENEEA. The CDR3 loop is CASSFYLRFQAWNEQYF. The DNA for the CDR3 is TGTGCCAGCAGCTTTTATCTCCGTTTCCAGGCGTGGAACGAGCAGTACTTC.

The chain joins TRBV19 to TRBJ2-1; D is perhaps TRBD2 (6 bases). Germline V gene sequence: CDR1 LNHDA, CDR2 SQIVND (reference sequence). V was cut by 0 bases and J by 4 bases, with 16 bases left in between. This CDR3 comprises 17 residues. CDR3 region: CASSIDLEAGRYNEQFF. The CDR3 DNA reads as TGTGCCAGTAGTATAGATCTGGAGGCAGGGAGGTACAATGAGCAGTTCTTC.

J is TRBJ2-4 and V is TRBV11-2; 7 bases are shared with TRBD1. Germline V lookup: CDR1 SGHAT, CDR2 FQNNGV. With V trimmed by 5 bases and J by 0 bases, 7 bases remained unmatched. The CDR3 covers 16 residues. CDR3 in amino acids: CASSPGQLSAKNIQYF. The CDR3 nucleotides read TGTGCCAGCAGCCCGGGACAGTTGTCAGCCAAAAACATTCAGTACTTC.

The genes are TRBV4-1 and TRBJ2-7; the match to TRBD1 covers 7 bases. Germline lookup yields CDR1 MGHRA and CDR2 YSYEKL. J gave up 2 bases and V 4 bases, and 8 bases lay outside the gene matches. The CDR3 runs 15 residues. The CDR3 DNA reads as TGCGCCAGCAGCCCGGGACAGTGGAACGCCTACGAGCAGTACTTC. This encodes CASSPGQWNAYEQYF.

This sequence joins TRBV10-2 and TRBJ2-7; 10 bases match TRBD2. Trimming removed 6 bases from V and 3 bases from J; junction bases left unmatched: 5. Germline V CDR1 and CDR2: WSHSY, SAAADI. The CDR3 extends over 14 amino acids. The CDR3 DNA reads as TGCGCCAGCAGCCCTAGCGGGGGTGGCTACGAGCAGTACTTC. As protein: CASSPSGGGYEQYF.

The V gene is TRBV4-1, the J gene TRBJ1-5; D might be TRBD1 (5 bases). Between the trimmed V and J ends, which lost 1 base and 1 base, there was a span of 8 bases. In germline, CDR1 is MGHRA, CDR2 YSYEKL. CDR3 size: 15 residues. DNA of the CDR3: TGCGCCAGCAGCCAAGGATGGGACAGCAATCAGCCCCAGCATTTT. Residues: CASSQGWDSNQPQHF.

The CDR3 region is CASSLGGSEKLFF. The CDR3 DNA is TGTGCCAGCAGCTTGGGGGGGAGTGAAAAACTGTTTTTT. The gene calls are TRBV5-6 and TRBJ1-4; TRBD1 is a possible D gene (5 bases). Trimming took off 0 bases at V and 7 bases at J, with 7 bases between the two ends. Per the germline V gene, CDR1 is SGHDT and CDR2 is YYEEEE. CDR3 length equals 13 residues. Full variable domain (outside the CDR3, taken from reference TRBV5-6 and TRBJ1-4): DAGVTQSPTHLIKTRGQQVTLRCSPKSGHDTVSWYQQALGQGPQFIFQYYEEEERQRGNFPDRFSGHQFPNYSSELNVNALLLGDSALYLCASSLGGSEKLFFGSGTQLSVL.

This chain uses TRBV5-6 with TRBJ2-7; a possible D gene is TRBD1 (6 bases). Germline V lookup: CDR1 SGHDT, CDR2 YYEEEE. The CDR3 has 14 residues. V was trimmed by 3 bases and J by 3 bases, leaving 13 bases between them. The CDR3 sequence is CASSSVDRSYEQYF. CDR3 coding DNA: TGTGCCAGCAGCTCCGTTGACAGGAGCTACGAGCAGTACTTC.

The V call is TRBV6-1, the J call TRBJ2-7; D uncertain. Germline loops: CDR1 MNHNS, CDR2 SASEGT. CDR3 length equals 15 residues. V was clipped by 1 base and J by 0 bases, with 10 bases between them. The CDR3 region is CASSEGRASSYEQYF. CDR3 sequence (DNA): TGTGCCAGCAGTGAAGGACGAGCGAGCTCCTACGAGCAGTACTTC.

The genes are TRBV18 and TRBJ2-5; D uncertain. The J call may be in error: the DNA end matches TRBJ2-7 better. Germline V gene lookup returns CDR1 KGHSH and CDR2 LQKENI. There are 14 residues in the CDR3. The chain's CDR3 is CASSPPTSPDEQYF. The CDR3 DNA follows: TGTGCCAGCTCACCACCGACCAGCCCAGACGAGCAGTACTTC.

The CDR3 protein is CASSLGQGAPYEQYF. CDR3 in DNA: TGCGCCAGCAGCTTGGGGCAGGGGGCGCCCTACGAGCAGTACTTC. This chain links TRBV5-1 with TRBJ2-7; 8 bases match TRBD1. The V and J ends lost 0 bases and 2 bases, in that order; junction bases with no gene match: 4. This CDR3 contains 15 residues. Germline CDR1 and CDR2: SGHRS and YFSETQ.

The chain couples TRBV18 to TRBJ1-2; D not certain. Trimming took 3 bases from V and 3 from J, leaving 11 bases between them. The germline gives CDR1 KGHSH, CDR2 LQKENI. This CDR3 is 14 amino acids long. CDR3 sequence (DNA): TGTGCCAGCTCACCGGGCGGCCCGGACTATGGCTACACCTTC. Translating gives CASSPGGPDYGYTF.

The chain carries TRBV13 and TRBJ1-1, with D hard to call. Germline-derived CDR1 and CDR2 are PRHDT and FYEKMQ (reference sequence). This CDR3 contains 16 residues. V lost 3 bases and J lost 0, with 14 bases in between. The CDR3 bases are TGTGCCAGCAGCTTCTGGCGCCCGGGAATGAACACTGAAGCTTTCTTT. This translates into CASSFWRPGMNTEAFF.